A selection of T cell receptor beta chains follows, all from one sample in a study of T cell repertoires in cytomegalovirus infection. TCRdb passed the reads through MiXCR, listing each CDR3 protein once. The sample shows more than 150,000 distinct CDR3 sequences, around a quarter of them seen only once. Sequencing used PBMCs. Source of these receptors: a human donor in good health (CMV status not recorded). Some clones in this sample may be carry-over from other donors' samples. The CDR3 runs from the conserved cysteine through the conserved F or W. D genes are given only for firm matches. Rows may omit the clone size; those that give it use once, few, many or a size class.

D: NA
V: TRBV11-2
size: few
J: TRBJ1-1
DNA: TGTGCCAGCAGCCGTCTGTTGGGTGAAGCTTTCTTT
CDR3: CASSRLLGEAFF

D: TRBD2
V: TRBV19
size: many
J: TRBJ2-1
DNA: TGTGCCAGTAGTATCACTAGCGTGGGGCACAATGAGCAGTTCTTC
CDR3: CASSITSVGHNEQFF

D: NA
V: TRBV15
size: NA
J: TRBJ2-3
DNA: TGTGCCACCAGCAGAGATAAGGCAACAGATACGCAGTATTTT
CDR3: CATSRDKATDTQYF

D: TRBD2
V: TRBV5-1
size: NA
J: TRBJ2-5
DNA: TGCGCCAGCAGAGAGACTAGCCCTGAGACCCAGTACTTC
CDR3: CASRETSPETQYF

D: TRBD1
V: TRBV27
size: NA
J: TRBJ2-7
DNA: TGTGCCAGCAGCGGGGACAGGTGGAGCTACGAGCAGTACTTC
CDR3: CASSGDRWSYEQYF

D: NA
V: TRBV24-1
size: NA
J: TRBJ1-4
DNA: TGTGCCACCAGTGATGCTACACAGGGAGCGAATGAAAAACTGTTTTTT
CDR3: CATSDATQGANEKLFF

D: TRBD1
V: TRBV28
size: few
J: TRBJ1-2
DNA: TGTGCCAGCCAGGGGGGATATGGCTACACCTTC
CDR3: CASQGGYGYTF

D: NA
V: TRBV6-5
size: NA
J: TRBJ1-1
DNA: TGTGCCAGCAGTTACGGCCGGGTCACTGAAGCTTTCTTT
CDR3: CASSYGRVTEAFF

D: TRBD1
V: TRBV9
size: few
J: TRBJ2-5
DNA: TGTGCCAGCAGCCCCCGGGACAGGGAGGTGGAGACCCAGTACTTC
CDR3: CASSPRDREVETQYF

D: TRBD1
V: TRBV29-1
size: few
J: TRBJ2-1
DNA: TGCAGCGTTAACCCTGACAGGGGCAATGAGCAGTTCTTC
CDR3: CSVNPDRGNEQFF

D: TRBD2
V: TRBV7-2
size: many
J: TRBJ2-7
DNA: TGTGCCAGCAGCTTCCGACTAGCGGGAGATCGGGAGCAGTACTTC
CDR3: CASSFRLAGDREQYF

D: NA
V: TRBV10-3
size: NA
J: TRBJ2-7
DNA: TGTGCCATCAGAACCGACAGTTCCTACGAGCAGTACTTC
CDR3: CAIRTDSSYEQYF

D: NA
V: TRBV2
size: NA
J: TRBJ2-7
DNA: TGTGCCAGCCGGGAAGCAACCTACGAGCAGTACTTC
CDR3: CASREATYEQYF

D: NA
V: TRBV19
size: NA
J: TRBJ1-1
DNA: TGTGCCAGTATAGGCAGGGGCGAGAACACTGAAGCTTTCTTT
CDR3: CASIGRGENTEAFF

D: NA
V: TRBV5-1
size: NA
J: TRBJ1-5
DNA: TGCGCCAGCAGCTTGGAAGGGGCCGGGCAGCCCCAGCATTTT
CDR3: CASSLEGAGQPQHF

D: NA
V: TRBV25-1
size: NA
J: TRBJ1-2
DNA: TGTGCCAGCAGTGAGGGGCAGGGGATGAACTATGGCTACACCTTC
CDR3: CASSEGQGMNYGYTF

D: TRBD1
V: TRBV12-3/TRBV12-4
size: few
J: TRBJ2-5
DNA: TGTGCCAGCAGTTCGGACAGGGGGTTTACCCAAGAGACCCAGTACTTC
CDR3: CASSSDRGFTQETQYF

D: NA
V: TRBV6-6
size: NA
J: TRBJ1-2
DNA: TGTGCCAGTACAGGGTTGGGGGGCTACACCTTC
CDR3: CASTGLGGYTF

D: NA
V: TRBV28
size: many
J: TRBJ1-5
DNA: TGTGCCAGCAGATACCCCAGGGCGGATCAGCCCCAGCATTTT
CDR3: CASRYPRADQPQHF

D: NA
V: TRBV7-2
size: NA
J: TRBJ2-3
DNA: TGTGCCAGCAGCCCAGGCGCAGGGAGAGATACGCAGTATTTT
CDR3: CASSPGAGRDTQYF

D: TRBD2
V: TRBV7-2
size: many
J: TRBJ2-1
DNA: TGTGCCAGCAGCGGGGGCGGGGGGGTTCGGGGTGAGCAGTTCTTC
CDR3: CASSGGGGVRGEQFF

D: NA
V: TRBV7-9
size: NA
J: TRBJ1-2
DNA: TGTGCCAGCAGCCTGACGACTAACCCCACAGGGCCCTCTTATGGCTACACCTTC
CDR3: CASSLTTNPTGPSYGYTF

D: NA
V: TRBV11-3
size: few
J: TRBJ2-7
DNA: TGTGCCAGCAGCTCCTACGCGGGGGCCGAGCAGTACTTC
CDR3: CASSSYAGAEQYF

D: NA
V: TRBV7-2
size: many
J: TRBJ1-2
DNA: TGTGCCAGCAGCCAGGGTTATGGCTACACCTTC
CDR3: CASSQGYGYTF

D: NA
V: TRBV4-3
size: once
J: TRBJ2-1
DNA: TGCGCCAGCAGCCAAGGACTAGGGCTCTATGAGCAGTTCTTC
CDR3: CASSQGLGLYEQFF

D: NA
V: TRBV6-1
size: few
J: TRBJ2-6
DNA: TGTGCCAGCAGTGAAGTGGCCAGCCTACCTGGGGCCAACGTCCTGACTTTC
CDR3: CASSEVASLPGANVLTF

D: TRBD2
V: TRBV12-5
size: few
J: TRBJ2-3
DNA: TGTGCTAGTGGTTCCAGCGGGGGTGTCACAGATACGCAGTATTTT
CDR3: CASGSSGGVTDTQYF

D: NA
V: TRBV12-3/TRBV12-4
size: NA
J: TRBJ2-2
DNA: TGTGCCAGCAGTTTAGCGGGATCGAACACCGGGGAGCTGTTTTTT
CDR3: CASSLAGSNTGELFF

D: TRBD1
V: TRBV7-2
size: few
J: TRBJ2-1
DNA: TGTGCCAGCAGTTTTGCCGGGACAGGGGGCTACAATGAGCAGTTCTTC
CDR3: CASSFAGTGGYNEQFF

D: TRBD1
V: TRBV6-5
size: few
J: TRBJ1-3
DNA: TGTGCCAGCAGAGGGACAGGGAGCTACACCATATATTTT
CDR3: CASRGTGSYTIYF

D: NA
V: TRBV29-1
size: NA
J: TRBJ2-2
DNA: TGCAGCGTTGCGGGGAACGAGGAGAACACCGGGGAGCTGTTTTTT
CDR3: CSVAGNEENTGELFF

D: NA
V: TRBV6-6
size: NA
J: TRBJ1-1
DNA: TGTGCCAGCAGTCCGCGCGGGATGAGACAGCGAGTGAACACTGAAGCTTTCTTT
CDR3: CASSPRGMRQRVNTEAFF

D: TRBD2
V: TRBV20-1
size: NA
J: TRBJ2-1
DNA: TGCAGTGCTAGAGATATCGGGGGGGGCCGGGATGAGCAGTTCTTC
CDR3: CSARDIGGGRDEQFF

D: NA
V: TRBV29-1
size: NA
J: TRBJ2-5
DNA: TGCAGCGTTGAAGACCCCCTACTCCTGCCCGTATGGATGGAGACCCAGTACTTC
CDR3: CSVEDPLLLPVWMETQYF

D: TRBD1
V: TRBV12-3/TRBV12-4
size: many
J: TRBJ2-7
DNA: TGTGCCAGCAGACAAACCGGGACAGGGACCTACGAGCAGTACTTC
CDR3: CASRQTGTGTYEQYF

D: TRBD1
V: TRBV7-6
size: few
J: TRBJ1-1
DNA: TGTGCCAGCAGCTTAGGCCGACAGGGAATCCCTGAAGCTTTCTTT
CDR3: CASSLGRQGIPEAFF

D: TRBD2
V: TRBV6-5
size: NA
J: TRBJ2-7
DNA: TGTGCCAGCAGACCCAGCGGGGGGTCCTACGAGCAGTACTTC
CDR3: CASRPSGGSYEQYF

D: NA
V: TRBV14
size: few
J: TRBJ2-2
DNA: TGTGCCAGCAGCCAAGAACAGGGAACCGGGGAGCTGTTTTTT
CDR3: CASSQEQGTGELFF

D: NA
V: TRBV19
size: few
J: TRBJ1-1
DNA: TGTGCCAGTAATGGGGACACGATGAACACTGAAGCTTTCTTT
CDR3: CASNGDTMNTEAFF

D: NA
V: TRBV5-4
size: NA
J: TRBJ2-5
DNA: TGTGCCAGCACCCCAGGGAGCACCCAAGAGACCCAGTACTTC
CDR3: CASTPGSTQETQYF

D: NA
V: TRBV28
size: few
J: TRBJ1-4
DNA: TGTGCCAGCAGTTTATCGGGGGGAAGTGAAAAACTGTTTTTT
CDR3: CASSLSGGSEKLFF

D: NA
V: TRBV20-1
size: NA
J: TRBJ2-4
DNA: TGCAGTGCTAGACACCCGAGGGAGCCCAAAAACATTCAGTACTTC
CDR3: CSARHPREPKNIQYF

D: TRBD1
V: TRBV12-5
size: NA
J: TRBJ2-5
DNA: TGTGCTAGTGGTTTTGGACAGGGGATCCAAGAGACCCAGTACTTC
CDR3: CASGFGQGIQETQYF

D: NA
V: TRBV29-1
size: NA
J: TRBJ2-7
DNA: TGCAGCGTTGAGAACCCCCGATTTGAGCAGTACTTC
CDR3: CSVENPRFEQYF

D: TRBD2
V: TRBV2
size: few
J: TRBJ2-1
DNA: TGTGCCAGCAGTGAAATCCGGACTAGCAGTAACAATGAGCAGTTCTTC
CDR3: CASSEIRTSSNNEQFF

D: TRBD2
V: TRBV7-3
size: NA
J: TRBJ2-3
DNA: TGTGCCAGCAGCAGCGGGGTGGCAGATACGCAGTATTTT
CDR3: CASSSGVADTQYF

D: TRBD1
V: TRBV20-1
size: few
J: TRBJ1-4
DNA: TGCAGTGCTAGAGAGGAGGGACAGGGGAACGAAAAACTGTTTTTT
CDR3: CSAREEGQGNEKLFF

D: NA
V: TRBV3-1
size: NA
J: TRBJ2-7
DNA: TGTGCCAGCAGCCGCGGACTACAAGCCTCCTACGAGCAGTACTTC
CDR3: CASSRGLQASYEQYF

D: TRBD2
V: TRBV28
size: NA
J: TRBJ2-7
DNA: TGTGCCAGCAGTTTTCTAGCGGGGGGCTACGAGCAGTACTTC
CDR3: CASSFLAGGYEQYF

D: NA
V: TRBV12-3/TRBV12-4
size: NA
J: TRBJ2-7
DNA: TGTGCCAGCAGTTTTGCCCACGAGCAGTACTTC
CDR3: CASSFAHEQYF

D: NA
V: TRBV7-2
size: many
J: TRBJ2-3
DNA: TGTGCCAGCAGGCGGGGCCTTGGTGATACGCAGTATTTT
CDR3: CASRRGLGDTQYF

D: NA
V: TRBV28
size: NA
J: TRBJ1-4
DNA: TGTGCCAGCAGGACTGGGGACAAGGGAAAACTGTTTTTT
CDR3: CASRTGDKGKLFF

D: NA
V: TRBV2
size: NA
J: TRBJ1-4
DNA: TGTGCCAGCAGGGGATTTGAAAAACTGCTTTTT
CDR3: CASRGFEKLLF

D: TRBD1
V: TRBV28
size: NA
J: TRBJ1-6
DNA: TGTGCCAGCAGTTTGGGGGGACAGGGACGGTCACCCCTCCACTTT
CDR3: CASSLGGQGRSPLHF

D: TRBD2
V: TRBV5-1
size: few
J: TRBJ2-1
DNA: TGCGCCAGCAGCCCGTTAGCGGGGGCCACGGGAAATGAGCAGTTCTTC
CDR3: CASSPLAGATGNEQFF

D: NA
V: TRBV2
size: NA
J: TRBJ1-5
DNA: TGTGCCAGCAGTGACAGGAGGGGCAATCAGCCCCAGCATTTT
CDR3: CASSDRRGNQPQHF

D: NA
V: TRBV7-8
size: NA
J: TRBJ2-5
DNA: TGTGCCAGCAGCTCCCGACTAGTCAGCCAAGAGACCCAGTACTTC
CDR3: CASSSRLVSQETQYF

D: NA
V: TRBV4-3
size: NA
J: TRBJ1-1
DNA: TGCGCCAGCAGCCGTCAGTGGGGGGAGAACACTGAAGCTTTCTTT
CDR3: CASSRQWGENTEAFF

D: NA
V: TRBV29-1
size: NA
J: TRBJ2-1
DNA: TGCAGCGTTGAGGAGTATGAGCAGTTCTTC
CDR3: CSVEEYEQFF